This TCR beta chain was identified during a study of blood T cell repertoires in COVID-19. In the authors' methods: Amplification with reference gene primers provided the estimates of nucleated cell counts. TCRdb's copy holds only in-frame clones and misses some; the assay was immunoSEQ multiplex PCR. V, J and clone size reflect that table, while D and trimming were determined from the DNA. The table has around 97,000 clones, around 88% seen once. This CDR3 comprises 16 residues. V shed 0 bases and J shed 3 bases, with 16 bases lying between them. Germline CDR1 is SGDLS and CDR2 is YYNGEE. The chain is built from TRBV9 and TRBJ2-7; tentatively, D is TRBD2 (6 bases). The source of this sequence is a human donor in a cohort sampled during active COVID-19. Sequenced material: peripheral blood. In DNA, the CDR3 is TGTGCCAGCAGCGTAGGTGCCGGAGGGAGGAACTACGAGCAGTACTTC. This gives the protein CASSVGAGGRNYEQYF.